This section outlines one T cell receptor beta chain sequence together with its context. Its antigen is as yet unknown. Sequencing was performed with immunoSEQ multiplex PCR; in TCRdb, only in-frame clones are kept and a portion is missing. The data hold tens of thousands of clones, with roughly four fifths observed a single time. Germline V gene data show CDR1 as SNHLY and CDR2 as FYNNEI. The CDR3 consists of 15 residues. V was pared by 1 base and J by 2 bases, with 1 base of the junction left unmatched. The sample is drawn from a study of T cell responses to AZD1222 COVID-19 vaccine. Doses given second, at about 4 or about 12 weeks, were pooled. Whole-study findings and limits: Elevations in Spike-specific TCR breadth and depth followed administration of two AZD1222 doses. Spike-wide coverage was observed for vaccine-associated CD4 TCRs, with dominant responses at 160-218 and 743-854. Most donors were white British and more were female, and clonal diversity was possibly underestimated.

The rearrangement joins TRBV2 to TRBJ2-7; 11 positions agree with TRBD2. This clonotype was sampled from an adult who received the AZD1222 COVID-19 vaccine. Sample: peripheral blood, taken 28 days after the second AZD1222 dose. CDR3 sequence: CASSEVAGGPYEQYF. DNA of the CDR3: TGTGCCAGCAGTGAAGTAGCGGGAGGGCCCTACGAGCAGTACTTC.